This TCR beta chain was documented in a study of blood T cell repertoires in COVID-19. Study details: The United States, Italy and Spain provided the acute and convalescent COVID-19 samples. Sample material is recorded as cDNA or gDNA derived from T cells, B-cell-depleted T cells, or PBMCs.

In this sample, this clone turned up once. Assay: immunoSEQ multiplex PCR; the TCRdb copy retains only in-frame clones and omits some. The table has 300,000 or so clones, around 81% seen once; the top ten hold 4.1%. This clonotype was obtained from a woman aged 50 to 60 with active or convalescent COVID-19. Sample: peripheral blood.

In nucleotides, the CDR3 is TGTGCCAGCAGCTTGGGACAGGGTAATGAAAAACTGTTTTTT. This translates into CASSLGQGNEKLFF. The genes are TRBV7-9 and TRBJ1-4, with 9 positions matching TRBD1. Trimming at V came to 3 bases and at J to 4 bases, leaving 0 bases not matched to a gene. There are 14 residues in the CDR3. Germline V gives CDR1 SEHNR, CDR2 FQNEAQ (reference sequence).